The rows below give T cell receptor beta chains drawn from one sample of a study of blood T cell repertoires in COVID-19. Sequencing used immunoSEQ multiplex PCR; TCRdb keeps in-frame clones, though not all of them. The data hold some 80,000 clones, with approximately 78% observed a single time. Sequenced material: peripheral blood. The receptors come from a man aged 55 to 70 with COVID-19, enrolled during active disease. Each CDR3 is given with its conserved first and last residue. Each record gives: clone size, D gene, J gene, V gene, CDR3 DNA, CDR3 protein. The D gene is left open where the match is weak. For some rows the clone size is stated as once, few or many, or as a class when expanded; others skip it.

clone_size: NA; d_call: NA; j_call: TRBJ1-3; v_call: TRBV16; cdr3_nt: TGTGCCAGCAGCCAATCCGCGGGGGTGAGCTCTGGAAACACCATATATTTT; cdr3_aa: CASSQSAGVSSGNTIYF
clone_size: NA; d_call: TRBD2; j_call: TRBJ2-5; v_call: TRBV24-1; cdr3_nt: TGTGCCACCAGTGATTTAGCGGGAGGGCTCGAGACCCAGTACTTC; cdr3_aa: CATSDLAGGLETQYF
clone_size: NA; d_call: NA; j_call: TRBJ1-4; v_call: TRBV9; cdr3_nt: TGTGCCAGCAGTCACCCCGGCGAGGGTGAAAAACTGTTTTTT; cdr3_aa: CASSHPGEGEKLFF
clone_size: NA; d_call: NA; j_call: TRBJ2-2; v_call: TRBV4-3; cdr3_nt: TGCGCCAGCAGTCAAGCCACTAGACGCACCGGGGAGCTGTTTTTT; cdr3_aa: CASSQATRRTGELFF
clone_size: NA; d_call: TRBD1; j_call: TRBJ2-1; v_call: TRBV5-1; cdr3_nt: TGCGCCAGCAGCTCAACTACAGGGGGTAACAATGAGCAGTTCTTC; cdr3_aa: CASSSTTGGNNEQFF
clone_size: NA; d_call: NA; j_call: TRBJ1-1; v_call: TRBV7-8; cdr3_nt: TGTGCCAGCAGCTCCACGGAGATTGGGGCTTTCTTT; cdr3_aa: CASSSTEIGAFF
clone_size: NA; d_call: NA; j_call: TRBJ2-2; v_call: TRBV25-1; cdr3_nt: TGTGCCAGCAGTGTAGCCGGGACTCTGAACGGGGAGCTGTTTTTT; cdr3_aa: CASSVAGTLNGELFF
clone_size: NA; d_call: TRBD2; j_call: TRBJ2-1; v_call: TRBV7-9; cdr3_nt: TGTGCCAGCAGCTTACCGGCTAGCGGGCCCAACAATGAGCAGTTCTTC; cdr3_aa: CASSLPASGPNNEQFF
clone_size: NA; d_call: NA; j_call: TRBJ2-7; v_call: TRBV6-5; cdr3_nt: TGTGCCAGCAGTTACCGAGGGAGCCCCTACGAGCAGTACTTC; cdr3_aa: CASSYRGSPYEQYF
clone_size: NA; d_call: NA; j_call: TRBJ1-1; v_call: TRBV7-2; cdr3_nt: TGTGCCAGCAGCTTGGTCCGGAGCAAAAACACTGAAGCTTTCTTT; cdr3_aa: CASSLVRSKNTEAFF
clone_size: NA; d_call: NA; j_call: TRBJ2-2; v_call: TRBV5-6; cdr3_nt: TGTGCCAGCAGCCTGGGTAGAGTAACCGGGGAGCTGTTTTTT; cdr3_aa: CASSLGRVTGELFF
clone_size: NA; d_call: NA; j_call: TRBJ2-3; v_call: TRBV3-1/TRBV3-2; cdr3_nt: TGTGCCAGCAGCCAAGATTGGCAGACAGATACGCAGTATTTT; cdr3_aa: CASSQDWQTDTQYF
clone_size: NA; d_call: TRBD1; j_call: TRBJ2-3; v_call: TRBV2; cdr3_nt: TGTGCCAGCGGACAGGACAGATCTAACACAGATACGCAGTATTTT; cdr3_aa: CASGQDRSNTDTQYF
clone_size: NA; d_call: NA; j_call: TRBJ2-3; v_call: TRBV6-5; cdr3_nt: TGTGCCGCCCGCGGAGAAGATACGCAGTATTTT; cdr3_aa: CAARGEDTQYF
clone_size: once; d_call: NA; j_call: TRBJ2-5; v_call: TRBV5-4; cdr3_nt: TGTGCCAGCAGCTTGGGTGGACTGGGAGATTGGGAGACCCAGTACTTC; cdr3_aa: CASSLGGLGDWETQYF
clone_size: NA; d_call: NA; j_call: TRBJ2-7; v_call: TRBV25-1; cdr3_nt: TGTGCCAGCGGTGACAGGCCCTACGAGCAGTACTTC; cdr3_aa: CASGDRPYEQYF
clone_size: few; d_call: NA; j_call: TRBJ2-1; v_call: TRBV19; cdr3_nt: TGTGCCAGTAGTCGTCAGGGGATGGATGAGCAGTTCTTC; cdr3_aa: CASSRQGMDEQFF
clone_size: NA; d_call: NA; j_call: TRBJ1-1; v_call: TRBV19; cdr3_nt: TGTGCCAGTAGTATCGGGGGGGCGATGAACACTGAAGCTTTCTTT; cdr3_aa: CASSIGGAMNTEAFF
clone_size: NA; d_call: NA; j_call: TRBJ2-5; v_call: TRBV7-2; cdr3_nt: TGTGCCAGCAGCTTAGCGGTAGGGGGGGGCCAAGAGACCCAGTACTTC; cdr3_aa: CASSLAVGGGQETQYF
clone_size: NA; d_call: NA; j_call: TRBJ2-2; v_call: TRBV3-1/TRBV3-2; cdr3_nt: TGTGCCAGCAGCCAGGTTCGAGCGGCAAACACCGGGGAGCTGTTTTTT; cdr3_aa: CASSQVRAANTGELFF
clone_size: NA; d_call: TRBD1; j_call: TRBJ2-1; v_call: TRBV7-8; cdr3_nt: TGTGCCAGCAGCTGGGGACAGCACAATGAGCAGTTCTTC; cdr3_aa: CASSWGQHNEQFF
clone_size: NA; d_call: NA; j_call: TRBJ1-5; v_call: TRBV27; cdr3_nt: TGTGCCAGCAGTTTATCGCGAAATCAGCCCCAGCATTTT; cdr3_aa: CASSLSRNQPQHF
clone_size: NA; d_call: NA; j_call: TRBJ2-3; v_call: TRBV5-1; cdr3_nt: TGCGCCAGCGGGGAGGGGGGCACAGATACGCAGTATTTT; cdr3_aa: CASGEGGTDTQYF
clone_size: NA; d_call: NA; j_call: TRBJ2-7; v_call: TRBV5-5; cdr3_nt: TGTGCCACCACCCGGGACATCGGATCCTACGAGCAGTACTTC; cdr3_aa: CATTRDIGSYEQYF
clone_size: NA; d_call: NA; j_call: TRBJ1-2; v_call: TRBV2; cdr3_nt: TGTGCCAGCAGTCGGCAGGGTTTTGTTGGCTACACCTTC; cdr3_aa: CASSRQGFVGYTF
clone_size: NA; d_call: NA; j_call: TRBJ1-2; v_call: TRBV2; cdr3_nt: TGTGCCAGCAGTGTAGAGGGTGAATATGGCTACACCTTC; cdr3_aa: CASSVEGEYGYTF
clone_size: NA; d_call: TRBD2; j_call: TRBJ2-7; v_call: TRBV9; cdr3_nt: TGTGCCAGCAGCGTAGCCTCGACTAGCCAATACGAGCAGTACTTC; cdr3_aa: CASSVASTSQYEQYF
clone_size: NA; d_call: NA; j_call: TRBJ2-2; v_call: TRBV3-1/TRBV3-2; cdr3_nt: TGTGCCAGCAGCCTTCTGCGACTGGGGAACACCGGGGAGCTGTTTTTT; cdr3_aa: CASSLLRLGNTGELFF
clone_size: NA; d_call: NA; j_call: TRBJ1-2; v_call: TRBV2; cdr3_nt: TGTGCCAGCAGTGTCGGGGTCGGCTACACCTTC; cdr3_aa: CASSVGVGYTF
clone_size: NA; d_call: TRBD2; j_call: TRBJ2-2; v_call: TRBV3-1/TRBV3-2; cdr3_nt: TGTGCCAGCAGCCAAGTAGCGGGAAACTACCCCGGGGAGCTGTTTTTT; cdr3_aa: CASSQVAGNYPGELFF
clone_size: once; d_call: TRBD1; j_call: TRBJ2-2; v_call: TRBV7-2; cdr3_nt: TGTGCCAGCAGCCCCTCCGGGACAGTTACCGGGGAGCTGTTTTTT; cdr3_aa: CASSPSGTVTGELFF
clone_size: NA; d_call: NA; j_call: TRBJ2-5; v_call: TRBV7-2; cdr3_nt: TGTGCCAGCAGCTTAGACGTCAGGGGTATGGGAGAGACCCAGTACTTC; cdr3_aa: CASSLDVRGMGETQYF
clone_size: NA; d_call: NA; j_call: TRBJ1-4; v_call: TRBV4-1; cdr3_nt: TGCGCCAGCAGCCAAGATTCCCAGGGTGCTAATGAAAAACTGTTTTTT; cdr3_aa: CASSQDSQGANEKLFF
clone_size: NA; d_call: TRBD1; j_call: TRBJ2-7; v_call: TRBV5-6; cdr3_nt: TGTGCCAGCACCTTCGGACAGGGAAGCTCCTACGAGCAGTACTTC; cdr3_aa: CASTFGQGSSYEQYF
clone_size: few; d_call: TRBD1; j_call: TRBJ2-5; v_call: TRBV25-1; cdr3_nt: TGTGCCAGCTCACCCGGGGACAGGGGGCGAGAGACCCAGTACTTC; cdr3_aa: CASSPGDRGRETQYF
clone_size: NA; d_call: NA; j_call: TRBJ2-3; v_call: TRBV6-5; cdr3_nt: TGTGCCAGCACCCTAGGAGTGGGGGGATTGGATACGCAGTATTTT; cdr3_aa: CASTLGVGGLDTQYF
clone_size: NA; d_call: NA; j_call: TRBJ1-6; v_call: TRBV3-1/TRBV3-2; cdr3_nt: TGTGCCAGCAGCCCGACAGGTTATAATTCACCCCTCCACTTT; cdr3_aa: CASSPTGYNSPLHF
clone_size: NA; d_call: NA; j_call: TRBJ2-2; v_call: TRBV3-1/TRBV3-2; cdr3_nt: TGTGCCAGCAGCCAAGTGGGGCGGAGACTCCGCACCGGGGAGCTGTTTTTT; cdr3_aa: CASSQVGRRLRTGELFF
clone_size: NA; d_call: NA; j_call: TRBJ2-2; v_call: TRBV3-1/TRBV3-2; cdr3_nt: TGTGCCAGCAGCCCGGACACCGGGGAGCTGTTTTTT; cdr3_aa: CASSPDTGELFF
clone_size: NA; d_call: TRBD2; j_call: TRBJ2-5; v_call: TRBV19; cdr3_nt: TGTGCCAGTAGTAAGAGGGGACTAGCGGGGGGGAGCCCCTACCAAGAGACCCAGTACTTC; cdr3_aa: CASSKRGLAGGSPYQETQYF
clone_size: NA; d_call: NA; j_call: TRBJ1-4; v_call: TRBV30; cdr3_nt: TGTGCCTGGAGCGGTCCCGGGCAGGGAAGTGAAAAACTGTTTTTT; cdr3_aa: CAWSGPGQGSEKLFF
clone_size: once; d_call: NA; j_call: TRBJ1-5; v_call: TRBV19; cdr3_nt: TGTGCCAGTAGTAAAATAGGGGTCAATCAGCCCCAGCATTTT; cdr3_aa: CASSKIGVNQPQHF
clone_size: NA; d_call: TRBD2; j_call: TRBJ2-7; v_call: TRBV7-2; cdr3_nt: TGTGCCAGCAACTTAGCGGGAGTAACGAGTGACGAGCAGTACTTC; cdr3_aa: CASNLAGVTSDEQYF
clone_size: NA; d_call: TRBD1; j_call: TRBJ2-5; v_call: TRBV10-3; cdr3_nt: TGTGCCATCAGTAGACAGGGGGCCCAGAGTCCAGGAGAGACCCAGTACTTC; cdr3_aa: CAISRQGAQSPGETQYF
clone_size: NA; d_call: NA; j_call: TRBJ2-3; v_call: TRBV27; cdr3_nt: TGTGCCAGCAGTACCCCAGGGAAGATTCAAGCAGATACGCAGTATTTT; cdr3_aa: CASSTPGKIQADTQYF